What follows describes a single TCR beta chain. The antigen remains undetermined. PCR amplification relied on 60 Vbeta primers (plus 13 Jbeta primers). Here immunoSEQ multiplex PCR was the method, and the copy in TCRdb shows in-frame clones only, minus some. The sample has about 200,000 clones, 65% to 85% seen once. The source of the sample is a study of cytomegalovirus exposure and HLA in healthy donors. Regarding the study as a whole: Versus the roughly 670-donor mean, an Asian-associated ancestry cluster reportedly showed fewer N-insertions in a later analysis.

Specimen: PBMCs. The sequence was collected from a man over 45 in good health and CMV-seronegative.

CDR3 DNA: TGTGCCAGCAGTTTTTATCGTCAGGGGGGGACTAGGGGCCCGGGTGAGCAGTTCTTC. It translates to CASSFYRQGGTRGPGEQFF. The chain employs TRBV27 and TRBJ2-1; the D gene is possibly TRBD2 (8 bases). The V gene's germline CDR1 is MNHEY and CDR2 SMNVEV (reference sequence). V lost 3 bases and J 9 bases, leaving 30 bases between the germline ends. The CDR3 is 19 residues long.